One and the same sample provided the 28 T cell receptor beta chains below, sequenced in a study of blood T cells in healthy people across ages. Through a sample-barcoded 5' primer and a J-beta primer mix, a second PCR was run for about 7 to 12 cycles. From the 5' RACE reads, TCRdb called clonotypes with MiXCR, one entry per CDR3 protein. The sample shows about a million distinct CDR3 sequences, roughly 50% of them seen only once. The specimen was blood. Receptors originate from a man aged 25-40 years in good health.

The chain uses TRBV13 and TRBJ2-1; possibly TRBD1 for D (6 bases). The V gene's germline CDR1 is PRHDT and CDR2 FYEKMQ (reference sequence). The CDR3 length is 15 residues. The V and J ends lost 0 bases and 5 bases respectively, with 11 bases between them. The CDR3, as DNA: TGTGCCAGCAGCTTAGGTGGTAGGGGGAACAATGAGCAGTTCTTC. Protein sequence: CASSLGGRGNNEQFF. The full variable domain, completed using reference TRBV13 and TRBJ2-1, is AAGVIQSPRHLIKEKRETATLKCYPIPRHDTVYWYQQGPGQDPQFLISFYEKMQSDKGSIPDRFSAQQFSDYHSELNMSSLELGDSALYFCASSLGGRGNNEQFFGPGTRLTVL.

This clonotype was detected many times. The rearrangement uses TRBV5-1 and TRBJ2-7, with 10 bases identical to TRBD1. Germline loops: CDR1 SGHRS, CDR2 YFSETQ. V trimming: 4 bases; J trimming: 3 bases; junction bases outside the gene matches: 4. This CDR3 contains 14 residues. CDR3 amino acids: CASSPGQGFYEQYF. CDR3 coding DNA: TGCGCCAGCAGCCCGGGACAGGGGTTCTACGAGCAGTACTTC. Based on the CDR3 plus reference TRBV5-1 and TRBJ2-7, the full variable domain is KAGVTQTPRYLIKTRGQQVTLSCSPISGHRSVSWYQQTPGQGLQFLFEYFSETQRNKGNFPGRFSGRQFSNSRSEMNVSTLELGDSALYLCASSPGQGFYEQYFGPGTRLTVT.

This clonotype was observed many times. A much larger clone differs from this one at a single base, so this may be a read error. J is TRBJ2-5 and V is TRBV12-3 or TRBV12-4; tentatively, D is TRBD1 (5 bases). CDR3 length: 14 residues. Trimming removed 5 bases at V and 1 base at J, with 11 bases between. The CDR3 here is CASSVPDTQETQYF. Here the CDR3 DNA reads TGTGCCAGCAGTGTACCGGACACCCAAGAGACCCAGTACTTC.

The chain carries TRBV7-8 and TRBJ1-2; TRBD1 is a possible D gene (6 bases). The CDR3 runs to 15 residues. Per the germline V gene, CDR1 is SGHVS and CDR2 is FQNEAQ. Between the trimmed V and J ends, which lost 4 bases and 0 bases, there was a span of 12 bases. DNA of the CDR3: TGTGCCAGCAGCTCACAGGGCCGACCTAACTATGGCTACACCTTC. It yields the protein CASSSQGRPNYGYTF. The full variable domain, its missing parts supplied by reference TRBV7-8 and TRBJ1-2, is GAGVSQSPRYKVAKRGQDVALRCDPISGHVSLFWYQQALGQGPEFLTYFQNEAQLDKSGLPSDRFFAERPEGSVSTLKIQRTQQEDSAVYLCASSSQGRPNYGYTFGSGTRLTVV.

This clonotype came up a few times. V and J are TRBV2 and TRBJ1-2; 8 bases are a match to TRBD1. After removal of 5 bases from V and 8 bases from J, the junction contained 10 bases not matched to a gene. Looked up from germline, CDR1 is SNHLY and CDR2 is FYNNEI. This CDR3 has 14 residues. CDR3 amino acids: CASSYRGQGIGYTF. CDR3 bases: TGTGCCAGCAGTTACCGAGGACAGGGTATCGGCTACACCTTC.

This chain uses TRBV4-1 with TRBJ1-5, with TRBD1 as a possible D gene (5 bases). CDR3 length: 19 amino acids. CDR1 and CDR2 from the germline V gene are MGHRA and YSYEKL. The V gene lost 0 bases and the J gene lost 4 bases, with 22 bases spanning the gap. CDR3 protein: CASSQDRPSGGVRNQPQHF. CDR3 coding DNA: TGCGCCAGCAGCCAAGATCGGCCGAGCGGAGGGGTAAGGAATCAGCCCCAGCATTTT.

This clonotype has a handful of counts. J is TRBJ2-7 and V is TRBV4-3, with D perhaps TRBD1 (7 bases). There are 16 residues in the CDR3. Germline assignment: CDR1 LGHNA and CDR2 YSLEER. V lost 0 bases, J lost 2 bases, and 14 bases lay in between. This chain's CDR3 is CASSQDRGTEPYEQYF. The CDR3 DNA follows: TGCGCCAGCAGCCAAGATCGGGGGACAGAACCCTACGAGCAGTACTTC.

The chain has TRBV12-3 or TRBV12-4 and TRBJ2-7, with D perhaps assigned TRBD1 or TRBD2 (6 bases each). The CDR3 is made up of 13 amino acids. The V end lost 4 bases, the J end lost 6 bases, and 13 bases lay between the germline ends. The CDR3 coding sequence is TGTGCCAGCAGTTCGGGGGCGAACGTCGAGCAGTACTTC. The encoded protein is CASSSGANVEQYF.

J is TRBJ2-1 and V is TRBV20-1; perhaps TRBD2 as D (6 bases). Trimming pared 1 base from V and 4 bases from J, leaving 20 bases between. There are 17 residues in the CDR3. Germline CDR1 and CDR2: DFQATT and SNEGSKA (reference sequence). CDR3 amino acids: CSARGYGGTKGYNEQFF. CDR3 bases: TGCAGTGCTAGAGGTTACGGAGGGACGAAAGGGTACAATGAGCAGTTCTTC.

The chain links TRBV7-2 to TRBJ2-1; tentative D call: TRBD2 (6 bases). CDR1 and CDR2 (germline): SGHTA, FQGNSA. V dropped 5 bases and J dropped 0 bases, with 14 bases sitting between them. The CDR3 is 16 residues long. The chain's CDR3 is CASSRGGAPSYNEQFF. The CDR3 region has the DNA TGTGCCAGCAGCCGAGGCGGGGCCCCCTCCTACAATGAGCAGTTCTTC.

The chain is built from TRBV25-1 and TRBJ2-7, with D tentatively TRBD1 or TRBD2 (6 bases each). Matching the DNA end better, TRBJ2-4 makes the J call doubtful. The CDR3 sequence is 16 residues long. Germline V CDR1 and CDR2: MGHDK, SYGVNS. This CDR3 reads CASSEGGGRSKNIQYF. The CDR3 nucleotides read TGTGCCAGCAGTGAAGGAGGGGGTAGGAGCAAAAACATTCAGTACTTC.

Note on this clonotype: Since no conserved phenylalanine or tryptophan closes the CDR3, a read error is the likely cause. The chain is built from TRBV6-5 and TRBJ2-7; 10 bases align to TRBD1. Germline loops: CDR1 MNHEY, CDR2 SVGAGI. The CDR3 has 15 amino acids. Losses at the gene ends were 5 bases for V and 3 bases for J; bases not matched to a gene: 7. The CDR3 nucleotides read TGTGCCAGCAGTGTAGGACAGGGGGGTCTCTACGAGCAGTACCTC. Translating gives CASSVGQGGLYEQYL.

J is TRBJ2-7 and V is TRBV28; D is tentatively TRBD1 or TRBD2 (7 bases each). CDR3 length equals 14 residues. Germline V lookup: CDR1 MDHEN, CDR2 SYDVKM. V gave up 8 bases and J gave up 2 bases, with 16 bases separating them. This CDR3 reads CASGGAGGAYEQYF. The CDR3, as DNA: TGTGCCAGCGGTGGGGCAGGGGGGGCCTACGAGCAGTACTTC.

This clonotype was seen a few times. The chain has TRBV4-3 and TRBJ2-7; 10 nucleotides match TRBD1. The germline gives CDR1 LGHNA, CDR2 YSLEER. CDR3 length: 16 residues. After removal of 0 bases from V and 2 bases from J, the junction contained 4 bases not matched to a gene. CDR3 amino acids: CASSQDTDRGPYEQYF. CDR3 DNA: TGCGCCAGCAGCCAAGATACCGACAGGGGGCCCTACGAGCAGTACTTC.

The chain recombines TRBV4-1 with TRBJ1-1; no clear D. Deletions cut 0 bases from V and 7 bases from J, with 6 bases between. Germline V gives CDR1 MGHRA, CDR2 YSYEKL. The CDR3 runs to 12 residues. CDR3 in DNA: TGCGCCAGCAGCCAAGATCGGCTTGAAGCTTTCTTT. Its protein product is CASSQDRLEAFF.

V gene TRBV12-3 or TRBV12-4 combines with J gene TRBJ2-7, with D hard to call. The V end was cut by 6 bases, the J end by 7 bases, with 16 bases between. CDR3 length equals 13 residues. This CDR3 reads CASSLMKAAEQYF. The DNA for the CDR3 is TGTGCCAGCAGCCTCATGAAAGCAGCTGAGCAGTACTTC.

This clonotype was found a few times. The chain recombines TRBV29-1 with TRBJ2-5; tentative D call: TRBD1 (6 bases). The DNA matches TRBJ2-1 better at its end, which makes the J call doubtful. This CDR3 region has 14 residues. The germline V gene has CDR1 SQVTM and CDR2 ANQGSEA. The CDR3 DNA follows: TGCAGCGTTGAAGTTCGGGACAACCAAGAGACCCAGTTCTTC. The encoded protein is CSVEVRDNQETQFF.

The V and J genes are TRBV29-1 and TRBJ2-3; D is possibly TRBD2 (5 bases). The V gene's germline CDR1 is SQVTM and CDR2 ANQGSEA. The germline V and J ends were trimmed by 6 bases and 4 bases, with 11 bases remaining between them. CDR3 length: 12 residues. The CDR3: CSVTEASDTQYF. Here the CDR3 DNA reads TGCAGCGTCACGGAGGCGTCAGATACGCAGTATTTT.

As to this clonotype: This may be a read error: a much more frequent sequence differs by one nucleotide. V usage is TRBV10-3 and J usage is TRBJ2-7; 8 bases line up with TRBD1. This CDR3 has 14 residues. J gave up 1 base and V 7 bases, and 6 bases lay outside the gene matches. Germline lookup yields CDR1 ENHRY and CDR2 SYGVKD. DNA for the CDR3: TGTGCCATCACGACGACAGGGGCGTCCTACGAGCAGTACTTC. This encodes CAITTTGASYEQYF.

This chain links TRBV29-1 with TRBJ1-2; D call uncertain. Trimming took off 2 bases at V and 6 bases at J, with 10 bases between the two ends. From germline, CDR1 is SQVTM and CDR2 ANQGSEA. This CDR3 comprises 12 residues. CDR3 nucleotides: TGCAGCGTTGAAATGCAGAGGGATGGCTACACCTTC. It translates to CSVEMQRDGYTF.

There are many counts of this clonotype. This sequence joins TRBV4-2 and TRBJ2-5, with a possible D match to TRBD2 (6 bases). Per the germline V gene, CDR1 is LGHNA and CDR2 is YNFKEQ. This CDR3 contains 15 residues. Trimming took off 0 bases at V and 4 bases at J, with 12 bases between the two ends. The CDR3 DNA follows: TGTGCCAGCAGCCAAGAGCGGCGGGGCTTAGAGACCCAGTACTTC. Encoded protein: CASSQERRGLETQYF.

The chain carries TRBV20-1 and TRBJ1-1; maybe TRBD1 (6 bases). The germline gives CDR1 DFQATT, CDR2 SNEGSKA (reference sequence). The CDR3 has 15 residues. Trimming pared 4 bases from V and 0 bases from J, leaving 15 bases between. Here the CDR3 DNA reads TGCAGTGCTAACCGGGACAACCGCCTGAACACTGAAGCTTTCTTT. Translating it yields CSANRDNRLNTEAFF.

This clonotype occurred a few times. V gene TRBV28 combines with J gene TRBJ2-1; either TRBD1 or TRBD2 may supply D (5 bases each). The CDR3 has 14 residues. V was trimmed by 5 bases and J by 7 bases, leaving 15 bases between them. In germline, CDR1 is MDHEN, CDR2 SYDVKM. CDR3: CASSAPERGNEQFF. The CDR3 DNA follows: TGTGCCAGCAGTGCCCCGGAGAGGGGAAATGAGCAGTTCTTC.

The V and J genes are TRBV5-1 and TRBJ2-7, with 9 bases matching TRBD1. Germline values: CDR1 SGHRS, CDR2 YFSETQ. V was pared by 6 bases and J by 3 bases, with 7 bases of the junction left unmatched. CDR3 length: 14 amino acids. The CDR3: CASTRTGVYYEQYF. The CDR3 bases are TGCGCCAGCACCCGGACAGGGGTTTACTACGAGCAGTACTTC.

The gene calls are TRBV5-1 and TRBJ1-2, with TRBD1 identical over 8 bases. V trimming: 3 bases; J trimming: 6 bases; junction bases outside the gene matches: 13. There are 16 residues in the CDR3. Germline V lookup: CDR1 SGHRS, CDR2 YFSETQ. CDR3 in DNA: TGCGCCAGCAGCTGGGGGACAGGCACGACGGGCGATGGCTACACCTTC. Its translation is CASSWGTGTTGDGYTF.

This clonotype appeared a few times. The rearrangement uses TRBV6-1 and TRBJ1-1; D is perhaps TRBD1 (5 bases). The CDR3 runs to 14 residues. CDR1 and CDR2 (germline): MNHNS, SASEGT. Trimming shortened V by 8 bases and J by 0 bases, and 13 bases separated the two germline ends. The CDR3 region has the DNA TGTGCCAGCTTACGGAGGGGAATGAACACTGAAGCTTTCTTT. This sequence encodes CASLRRGMNTEAFF.

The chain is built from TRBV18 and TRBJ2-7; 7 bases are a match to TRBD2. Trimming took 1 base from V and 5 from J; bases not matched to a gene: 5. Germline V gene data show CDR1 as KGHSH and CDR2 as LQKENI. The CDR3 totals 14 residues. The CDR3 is CASSPRSGADEQYF. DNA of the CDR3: TGTGCCAGCTCACCACGGAGCGGGGCCGACGAGCAGTACTTC.

The CDR3 DNA reads as TGTGCCAGCAGCTTAGCCCGCGGGACTAGCGGTGACAACATTCAGTACTTC. It specifies CASSLARGTSGDNIQYF. V gene TRBV7-3 combines with J gene TRBJ2-4; 11 bases agree with TRBD2. The trim removed 2 bases at V and 7 bases at J, leaving 10 bases unmatched. CDR1 is SGHTA and CDR2 is FQGTGA in the germline V gene. The CDR3 consists of 17 residues.